Below, one T cell receptor beta chain is given with its context. Exclusion of a patient followed from autoimmune disease history or systemic immunosuppression. The CDR3 runs 18 residues. V shed 0 bases and J shed 1 base, with 16 bases lying between them. Germline CDR1 is SEHNR and CDR2 is FQNEAQ (reference sequence). This sample is drawn from a study of OX40 agonist ivuxolimab in advanced cancers. Libraries were prepared by immunoSEQ multiplex PCR; TCRdb keeps only in-frame clonotypes and omits some of them. Of some 87,000 clones in the sample, 80% to 95% were seen once. This TCR came from an adult with an advanced solid tumor such as melanoma, head and neck, liver or kidney cancer. The chain employs TRBV7-9 and TRBJ2-1; no clear D gene. Here the sequenced sample was CD4+ or CD8+ T cells sorted from blood, taken in a trial of the OX40 agonist ivuxolimab. This CDR3 is CASSLAYAARQSYNEQFF. CDR3 nucleotides: TGTGCCAGCAGCTTAGCATACGCAGCGCGCCAGTCCTACAATGAGCAGTTCTTC. The full variable domain, its missing parts supplied by reference TRBV7-9 and TRBJ2-1, is DTGVSQNPRHKITKRGQNVTFRCDPISEHNRLYWYRQTLGQGPEFLTYFQNEAQLEKSRLLSDRFSAERPKGSFSTLEIQRTEQGDSAMYLCASSLAYAARQSYNEQFFGPGTRLTVL.